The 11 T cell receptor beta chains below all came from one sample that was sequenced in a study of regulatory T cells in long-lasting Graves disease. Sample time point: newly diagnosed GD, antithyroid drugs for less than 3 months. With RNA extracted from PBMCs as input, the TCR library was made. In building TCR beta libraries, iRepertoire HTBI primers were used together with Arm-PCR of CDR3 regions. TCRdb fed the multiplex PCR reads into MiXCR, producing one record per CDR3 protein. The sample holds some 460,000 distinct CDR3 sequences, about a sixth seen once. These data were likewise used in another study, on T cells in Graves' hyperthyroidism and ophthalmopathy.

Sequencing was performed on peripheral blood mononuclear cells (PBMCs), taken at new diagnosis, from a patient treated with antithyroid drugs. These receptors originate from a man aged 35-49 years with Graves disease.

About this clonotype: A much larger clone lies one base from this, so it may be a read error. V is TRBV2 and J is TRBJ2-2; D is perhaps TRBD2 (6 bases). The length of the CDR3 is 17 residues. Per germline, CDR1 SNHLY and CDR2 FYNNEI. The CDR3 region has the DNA TGTGCCCGCAGCACTACGTTGGAGGGCAGGAACACCGGGGAGCTGTTTTTT. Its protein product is CARSTTLEGRNTGELFF.

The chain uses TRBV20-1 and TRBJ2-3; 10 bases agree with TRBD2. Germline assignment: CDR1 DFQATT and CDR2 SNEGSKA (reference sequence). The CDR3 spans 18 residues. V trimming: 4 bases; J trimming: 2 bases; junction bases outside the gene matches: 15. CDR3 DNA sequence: TGCAGTGCTACCCATTACAGACCGGGACTAGCGTTCACAGATACGCAGTATTTT. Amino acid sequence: CSATHYRPGLAFTDTQYF.

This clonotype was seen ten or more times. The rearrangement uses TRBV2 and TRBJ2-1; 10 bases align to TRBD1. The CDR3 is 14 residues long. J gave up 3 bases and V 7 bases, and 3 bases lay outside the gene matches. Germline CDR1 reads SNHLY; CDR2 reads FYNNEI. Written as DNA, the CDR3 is TGTGCCAGCATTTGGGACAGGGGCTACAATGAGCAGTTCTTC. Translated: CASIWDRGYNEQFF.

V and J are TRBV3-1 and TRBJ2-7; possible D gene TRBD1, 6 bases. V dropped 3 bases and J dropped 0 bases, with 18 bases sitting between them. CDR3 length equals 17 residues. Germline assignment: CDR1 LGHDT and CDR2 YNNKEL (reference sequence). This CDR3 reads CASSQSTGHLSSYEQYF. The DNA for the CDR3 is TGTGCCAGCAGCCAGTCGACAGGCCATCTGAGCTCCTACGAGCAGTACTTC.

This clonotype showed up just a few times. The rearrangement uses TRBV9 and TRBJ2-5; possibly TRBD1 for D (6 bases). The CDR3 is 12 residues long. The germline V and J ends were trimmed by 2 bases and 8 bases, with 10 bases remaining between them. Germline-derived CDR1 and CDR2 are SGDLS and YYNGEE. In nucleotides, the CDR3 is TGTGCCAGCAGCGTCGGGACACAAACCCAGTACTTC. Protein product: CASSVGTQTQYF.

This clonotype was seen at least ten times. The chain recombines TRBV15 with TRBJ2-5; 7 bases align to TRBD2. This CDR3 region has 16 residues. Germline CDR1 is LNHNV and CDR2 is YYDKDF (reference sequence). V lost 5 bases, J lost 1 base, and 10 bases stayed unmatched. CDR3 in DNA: TGTGCCACCAGCGGGAGAAGTAGCGGGTTCCAAGAGACCCAGTACTTC. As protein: CATSGRSSGFQETQYF.

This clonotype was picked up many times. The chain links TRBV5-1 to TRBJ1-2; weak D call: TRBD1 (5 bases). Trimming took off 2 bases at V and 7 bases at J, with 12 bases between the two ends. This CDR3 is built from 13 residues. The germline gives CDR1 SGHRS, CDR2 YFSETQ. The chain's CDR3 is CASSFGGDLGYTF. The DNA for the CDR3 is TGCGCCAGCAGCTTCGGGGGGGATCTTGGCTACACCTTC.

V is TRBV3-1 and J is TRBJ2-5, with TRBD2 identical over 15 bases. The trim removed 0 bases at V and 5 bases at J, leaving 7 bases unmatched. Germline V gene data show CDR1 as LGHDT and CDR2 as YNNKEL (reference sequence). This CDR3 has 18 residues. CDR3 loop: CASSQEGTSGRRTETQYF. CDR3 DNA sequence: TGTGCCAGCAGCCAAGAGGGGACTAGCGGGAGGCGTACTGAGACCCAGTACTTC.

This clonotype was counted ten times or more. The CDR3 coding sequence is TGCAGTGCGTACCCTTTAGCGGGAGGGCCTAGGGAGCAGTTCTTC. It encodes CSAYPLAGGPREQFF. This chain joins TRBV20-1 and TRBJ2-1; the match to TRBD2 covers 11 bases. Trimming took 6 bases from V and 10 from J; bases not matched to a gene: 14. The CDR3 extends over 15 amino acids. Germline loops: CDR1 DFQATT, CDR2 SNEGSKA (reference sequence).

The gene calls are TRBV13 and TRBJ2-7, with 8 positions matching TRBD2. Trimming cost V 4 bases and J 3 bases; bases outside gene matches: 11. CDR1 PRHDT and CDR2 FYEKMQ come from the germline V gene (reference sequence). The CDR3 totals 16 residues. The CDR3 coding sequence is TGTGCCAGCAGCTACTTCGCAAGCGGGAGAAACTACGAGCAGTACTTC. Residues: CASSYFASGRNYEQYF.

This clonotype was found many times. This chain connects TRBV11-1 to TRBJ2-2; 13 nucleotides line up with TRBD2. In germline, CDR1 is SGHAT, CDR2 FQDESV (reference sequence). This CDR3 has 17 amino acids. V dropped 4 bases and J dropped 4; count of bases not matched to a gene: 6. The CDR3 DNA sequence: TGTGCCAGCAGCTCCCGACTAGCGGGAGGATCCACCGGGGAGCTGTTTTTT. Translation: CASSSRLAGGSTGELFF. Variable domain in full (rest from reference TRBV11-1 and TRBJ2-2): EAEVAQSPRYKITEKSQAVAFWCDPISGHATLYWYRQILGQGPELLVQFQDESVVDDSQLPKDRFSAERLKGVDSTLKIQPAELGDSAMYLCASSSRLAGGSTGELFFGEGSRLTVL.